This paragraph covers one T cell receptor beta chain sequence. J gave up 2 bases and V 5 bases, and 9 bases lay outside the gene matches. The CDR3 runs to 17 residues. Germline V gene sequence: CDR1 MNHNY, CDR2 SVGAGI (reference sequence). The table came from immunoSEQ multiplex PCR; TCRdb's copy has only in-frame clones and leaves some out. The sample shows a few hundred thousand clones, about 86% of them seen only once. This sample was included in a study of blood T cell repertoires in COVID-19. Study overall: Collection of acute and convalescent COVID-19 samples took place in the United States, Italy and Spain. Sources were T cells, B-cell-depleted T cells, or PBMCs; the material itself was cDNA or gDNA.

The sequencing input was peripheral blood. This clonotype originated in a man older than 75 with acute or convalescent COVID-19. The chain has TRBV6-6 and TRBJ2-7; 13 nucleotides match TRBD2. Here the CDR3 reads CASSPRRLAGGAYEQYF. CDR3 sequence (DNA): TGTGCCAGCAGTCCCAGGCGACTAGCGGGAGGTGCCTACGAGCAGTACTTC.